These T cell receptor beta chains were read from a single sample in a study of T cell clonotyping in hematopoietic cell transplantation. Clones were sequenced by immunoSEQ multiplex PCR, and TCRdb holds only the in-frame ones, with some missing. The table includes around 7,300 clones, around 90% detected once. The starting material was peripheral blood mononuclear cells, obtained before stem cell transplant. Receptors originate from a young man with acute myeloid leukemia. Some clones in this sample may be carry-over from other donors' samples. The CDR3 runs from the conserved cysteine through the conserved F or W. A D gene is named only where the DNA matches it firmly. Some rows have no size entry. The others give once, few or many, or a class for an expanded clone.

V gene	J gene	D gene	clone size	CDR3 protein	CDR3 DNA
TRBV6-1	TRBJ2-2	NA	NA	CASSDTSGRLTGELFF	TGTGCCAGCAGTGACACATCAGGGCGCTTGACCGGGGAGCTGTTTTTT
TRBV30	TRBJ1-5	NA	NA	CAWSVLKGQPQHF	TGTGCCTGGAGTGTACTAAAGGGTCAGCCCCAGCATTTT
TRBV30	TRBJ1-6	NA	NA	CAWSVSGSSYNSPLHF	TGTGCCTGGAGTGTTTCAGGGAGCTCCTATAATTCACCCCTCCACTTT
TRBV10-3	TRBJ2-2	NA	NA	CAISGSGAGELFF	TGTGCCATCAGCGGTAGTGGCGCCGGGGAGCTGTTTTTT
TRBV7-9	TRBJ2-7	NA	NA	CASSLDGQPNEQYF	TGTGCCAGCAGCTTAGATGGCCAGCCCAACGAGCAGTACTTC
TRBV29-1	TRBJ1-1	NA	NA	CSVEEGGNTEAFF	TGCAGCGTTGAAGAGGGGGGGAACACTGAAGCTTTCTTT
TRBV27	TRBJ2-3	NA	once	CASSWQASTDTQYF	TGTGCCAGCAGTTGGCAAGCGAGCACAGATACGCAGTATTTT
TRBV2	TRBJ2-7	TRBD2	NA	CASREPSGTYEQYF	TGTGCCAGCCGGGAGCCTAGCGGTACCTACGAGCAGTACTTC
TRBV5-6	TRBJ1-3	TRBD1	NA	CASSRDRVIGNTIYF	TGTGCCAGCAGCCGGGACAGGGTCATTGGAAACACCATATATTTT
TRBV19	TRBJ1-2	NA	NA	CASSASSELYGYTF	TGTGCCAGTAGCGCCTCTTCTGAGCTCTATGGTTACACCTTC
TRBV7-9	TRBJ1-1	NA	NA	CASQLGTNTEAFF	TGTGCCAGCCAACTAGGGACGAACACTGAAGCTTTCTTT
TRBV7-9	TRBJ1-3	TRBD1	NA	CASSQAGGGRTIYF	TGTGCCAGCTCACAGGCAGGGGGGGGAAGGACCATATATTTT
TRBV19	TRBJ1-2	NA	NA	CASSVTGFGYTF	TGTGCCAGTAGTGTTACAGGGTTCGGCTACACCTTC
TRBV9	TRBJ2-5	NA	NA	CASSVGPEQETQYF	TGTGCCAGCAGCGTAGGTCCAGAGCAAGAGACCCAGTACTTC
TRBV7-3	TRBJ1-5	NA	NA	CASSLTDNWRQHF	TGTGCCAGCAGCTTAACGGACAATTGGCGCCAGCATTTT
TRBV5-1	TRBJ1-2	NA	NA	CASSPGQAYTF	TGCGCCAGCAGCCCGGGCCAAGCGTACACCTTC
TRBV4-2	TRBJ2-3	TRBD2	NA	CATKIGLAGATDTQYF	TGTGCCACCAAGATAGGACTAGCGGGAGCCACAGATACGCAGTATTTT
TRBV6-1	TRBJ1-2	NA	NA	CASSERRRGYTF	TGTGCCAGCAGTGAACGGAGGAGGGGCTACACCTTC
TRBV7-9	TRBJ2-2	NA	once	CASFYSGTGELFF	TGTGCCAGCTTTTACTCGGGCACCGGGGAGCTGTTTTTT
TRBV18	TRBJ2-5	NA	NA	CASSPNIQETQYF	TGTGCCAGCTCACCAAACATCCAAGAGACCCAGTACTTC
TRBV19	TRBJ2-7	NA	NA	CASSIGRQGVYEQYF	TGTGCCAGTAGTATAGGTCGCCAAGGGGTGTACGAGCAGTACTTC
TRBV19	TRBJ1-1	NA	NA	CASSIGTEAFF	TGTGCCAGTAGTATTGGCACTGAAGCTTTCTTT
TRBV4-2	TRBJ2-2	TRBD2	NA	CASSQEGASGSPRAGELFF	TGTGCCAGCAGCCAAGAGGGGGCCAGCGGGAGTCCTAGGGCCGGGGAGCTGTTTTTT
TRBV6-6	TRBJ2-7	TRBD2	NA	CASGTSPYEQYF	TGTGCCAGCGGGACTAGTCCCTACGAGCAGTACTTC
TRBV4-1	TRBJ1-5	TRBD1	NA	CASSLRQGGYQPQHF	TGCGCCAGCAGCCTTCGACAGGGGGGATATCAGCCCCAGCATTTT
TRBV19	TRBJ1-5	TRBD1	NA	CASSIDRVEDQPQHF	TGTGCCAGTAGTATCGACAGGGTAGAAGATCAGCCCCAGCATTTT
TRBV29-1	TRBJ2-1	NA	NA	CSVELSGSYNEQFF	TGCAGCGTCGAACTCTCAGGTTCCTACAATGAGCAGTTCTTC
TRBV7-3	TRBJ2-7	TRBD2	NA	CASSKMGGSSYEQYF	TGTGCCAGCAGTAAGATGGGCGGGAGCTCCTACGAGCAGTACTTC
TRBV5-6	TRBJ2-7	NA	NA	CASSFRRVGLYFYEQYF	TGTGCCAGCAGCTTTCGTCGCGTAGGTCTCTACTTTTACGAGCAGTACTTC
TRBV28	TRBJ2-7	TRBD1	NA	CASRVGDRMYEQYF	TGTGCCAGCAGGGTGGGGGACAGGATGTACGAGCAGTACTTC
TRBV27	TRBJ2-3	NA	once	CASSELSSTDTQYF	TGTGCCAGCAGTGAACTTAGTAGCACAGATACGCAGTATTTT
TRBV19	TRBJ1-5	NA	NA	CASTPSEAQPQHF	TGTGCCAGTACACCGTCCGAGGCCCAGCCCCAGCATTTT
TRBV6-1	TRBJ2-4	NA	NA	CASRGGAIQYF	TGTGCCAGCAGGGGGGGGGCCATTCAGTACTTC
TRBV7-9	TRBJ2-3	TRBD1	NA	CASSLVGTDGDTQYF	TGTGCCAGCAGCTTAGTGGGGACAGATGGAGATACGCAGTATTTT
TRBV7-8	TRBJ2-3	NA	NA	CASSLNYGTDTQYF	TGTGCCAGCAGCTTGAACTATGGGACAGATACGCAGTATTTT
TRBV11-2	TRBJ1-4	NA	NA	CASSRPSGEKLFF	TGTGCCAGCAGCCGACCTTCGGGGGAAAAACTGTTTTTT
TRBV5-1	TRBJ2-5	NA	NA	CASSLIGGETQYF	TGCGCCAGCAGCTTAATAGGGGGGGAGACCCAGTACTTC
TRBV30	TRBJ2-7	TRBD2	NA	CAWSGKLAGGPYEQYF	TGTGCCTGGAGCGGAAAATTAGCGGGAGGGCCGTACGAGCAGTACTTC
TRBV5-6	TRBJ1-4	NA	NA	CASSLSGGEKLFF	TGTGCCAGCAGCTTATCTGGGGGTGAAAAACTGTTTTTT
TRBV11-1	TRBJ2-7	NA	NA	CASSLAAASSYEQYF	TGTGCCAGCAGCTTAGCGGCGGCTAGCTCCTACGAGCAGTACTTC
TRBV19	TRBJ1-2	TRBD1	NA	CASSTAGQGRLDYGYTF	TGTGCCAGTAGTACGGCGGGACAGGGGCGATTAGACTATGGCTACACCTTC
TRBV7-3	TRBJ2-2	TRBD1	NA	CASSSHDRDSGELFF	TGTGCCAGCAGCTCCCACGATAGGGACAGTGGGGAGCTGTTTTTT
TRBV28	TRBJ1-5	NA	NA	CASSFLQGPQPQHF	TGTGCCAGCAGTTTCCTTCAGGGGCCACAGCCCCAGCATTTT
TRBV6-6	TRBJ1-1	NA	NA	CASRLELLNTEAFF	TGTGCCAGCAGGTTGGAGTTGCTGAACACTGAAGCTTTCTTT
TRBV6-1	TRBJ2-7	TRBD2	NA	CASSQGLAGPTYEQYF	TGTGCCAGCAGTCAAGGACTAGCGGGACCAACCTACGAGCAGTACTTC
TRBV28	TRBJ1-1	NA	NA	CASSPSGRSNTEAFF	TGTGCCAGCAGTCCTTCCGGACGGTCGAACACTGAAGCTTTCTTT
TRBV30	TRBJ1-1	NA	NA	CAWSVPVGGTEAFF	TGTGCCTGGAGTGTACCTGTCGGGGGAACTGAAGCTTTCTTT
TRBV30	TRBJ1-5	NA	NA	CAWSSGQSYFQPQHF	TGTGCCTGGAGCTCCGGACAGAGCTATTTTCAGCCCCAGCATTTT
TRBV13	TRBJ2-3	NA	NA	CASSLEVGDTQYF	TGTGCCAGCAGCTTAGAAGTAGGAGATACGCAGTATTTT
TRBV18	TRBJ1-3	NA	once	CASSPRQRETRSSGNTIYF	TGTGCCAGCTCACCACGACAGCGAGAAACACGAAGCTCTGGAAACACCATATATTTT
TRBV28	TRBJ2-2	NA	NA	CASSPLASWGNTGELFF	TGTGCCAGCAGTCCCCTGGCGTCTTGGGGGAACACCGGGGAGCTGTTTTTT
TRBV11-3	TRBJ1-2	NA	NA	CASRVRRCYGYTF	TGTGCCAGCAGGGTCAGGAGGTGCTATGGCTACACCTTC
TRBV19	TRBJ2-5	TRBD1	NA	CASSNYRDRGVETQYF	TGTGCCAGTAGCAACTACCGGGACAGGGGAGTGGAGACCCAGTACTTC
TRBV9	TRBJ1-2	NA	NA	CASSVLPGDRGYTF	TGTGCCAGCAGCGTTCTCCCTGGAGACAGGGGCTACACCTTC
TRBV6-1	TRBJ2-7	TRBD1	NA	CASRGQGGEQYF	TGTGCCAGCAGAGGACAGGGCGGCGAGCAGTACTTC